This T cell receptor beta chain was sequenced during a study of T cells in Graves' hyperthyroidism and ophthalmopathy. TCR beta CDR3 regions were amplified from RNA transcripts. The TCR CDR3 was amplified in a first-round RT-PCR using the HTBI primer set. Via MiXCR, TCRdb re-called the multiplex PCR reads, giving one row per CDR3 protein. The sample lists around 400,000 distinct CDR3 sequences; approximately 14% were seen once. This clonotype was observed at least ten times. The CDR3 is 14 residues long. V lost 6 bases and J lost 6, with 17 bases in between. Germline CDR1 reads MDHEN; CDR2 reads SYDVKM.

The sequenced sample was blood. This chain connects TRBV28 to TRBJ2-5; D call uncertain. The receptor comes from a woman in her sixties with Graves' ophthalmopathy. CDR3 residues: CASRTRAFVKTQYF. The CDR3 DNA reads TGTGCCAGCAGAACCCGGGCGTTCGTGAAGACCCAGTACTTC.